This entry lists 23 T cell receptor beta chains sequenced from one sample in a study of T cell responses to AZD1222 COVID-19 vaccine. Here immunoSEQ multiplex PCR was the method, and the copy in TCRdb shows in-frame clones only, minus some. The sample consists of fewer than 150,000 clones, approximately 90% of them appearing once. Specimen: peripheral blood, collected on day 0 of AZD1222 vaccination. The receptor source for this set is an adult in good health.

This chain joins TRBV7-2 and TRBJ1-5; D unclear. Germline CDR1 is SGHTA and CDR2 is FQGNSA. The CDR3 runs to 13 residues. Deletions cut 0 bases from V and 9 bases from J, with 9 bases between. Here the CDR3 reads CASSLAHTRPQHF. The CDR3 bases are TGTGCCAGCAGCTTAGCACATACACGGCCCCAGCATTTT. Filled out from reference TRBV7-2 and TRBJ1-5, the complete variable domain reads GAGVSQSPSNKVTEKGKDVELRCDPISGHTALYWYRQSLGQGLEFLIYFQGNSAPDKSGLPSDRFSAERTGGSVSTLTIQRTQQEDSAVYLCASSLAHTRPQHFGDGTRLSIL.

The chain uses TRBV6-5 and TRBJ1-1; perhaps TRBD1 as D (5 bases). The length of the CDR3 is 12 residues. CDR1 MNHEY and CDR2 SVGAGI come from the germline V gene. V gave up 2 bases and J gave up 11 bases, with 12 bases separating them. The CDR3 is CASSYAGDVAFF. The CDR3 DNA reads as TGTGCCAGCAGTTACGCGGGGGACGTGGCTTTCTTT.

This clone was observed a handful of times. The chain couples TRBV9 to TRBJ2-7, with D perhaps TRBD1 or TRBD2 (5 bases each). CDR3 length: 14 amino acids. Germline-derived CDR1 and CDR2 are SGDLS and YYNGEE. The ends were cut back, 3 bases at V and 3 bases at J, with 13 bases in the middle. CDR3 sequence reads: CASSGRDPHYEQYF. DNA of the CDR3: TGTGCCAGCAGCGGCCGGGACCCCCACTACGAGCAGTACTTC. Combining the CDR3 with reference TRBV9 and TRBJ2-7 gives the whole variable domain DSGVTQTPKHLITATGQRVTLRCSPRSGDLSVYWYQQSLDQGLQFLIQYYNGEERAKGNILERFSAQQFPDLHSELNLSSLELGDSALYFCASSGRDPHYEQYFGPGTRLTVT.

V usage is TRBV19 and J usage is TRBJ1-1, with 10 bases fitting TRBD1. The CDR3 is made up of 15 amino acids. V shed 3 bases and J 6 bases; nucleotides not matched to a gene: 7. From germline, CDR1 is LNHDA and CDR2 SQIVND (reference sequence). The CDR3 sequence: CASSIRTGGGAEAFF. CDR3 coding DNA: TGTGCCAGTAGTATTCGGACAGGGGGAGGAGCTGAAGCTTTCTTT.

The V gene is TRBV5-1, the J gene TRBJ2-1; weak D call: TRBD1 (6 bases). The germline CDR1 and CDR2 sequences are SGHRS and YFSETQ. The V end lost 4 bases, the J end lost 1 base, and 18 bases lay between the germline ends. The CDR3 loop spans 17 amino acids. CDR3 sequence (DNA): TGCGCCAGCAGCCGAGGGGGATTGGGGGAATCCTACAATGAGCAGTTCTTC. This encodes CASSRGGLGESYNEQFF.

The V call is TRBV5-1, the J call TRBJ2-3; no reliable D call. With 2 bases removed from V and 2 bases from J, the gap between germline ends came to 9 bases. Germline values: CDR1 SGHRS, CDR2 YFSETQ. CDR3 length equals 14 residues. CDR3 in amino acids: CASSFRAHTDTQYF. CDR3 bases: TGCGCCAGCAGCTTCCGGGCCCACACAGATACGCAGTATTTT.

The chain links TRBV5-4 to TRBJ1-2; possible D gene TRBD1, 5 bases. Germline V gene data show CDR1 as SGHNT and CDR2 as YYREEE (reference sequence). Trimming pared 7 bases from V and 4 bases from J, leaving 20 bases between. This CDR3 has 15 amino acids. CDR3 DNA sequence: TGTGCCAGCCCTAGCTTGGACGGGGGGTCCTATGGCTACACCTTC. Its translation is CASPSLDGGSYGYTF. Filled out from reference TRBV5-4 and TRBJ1-2, the complete variable domain reads ETGVTQSPTHLIKTRGQQVTLRCSSQSGHNTVSWYQQALGQGPQFIFQYYREEENGRGNFPPRFSGLQFPNYSSELNVNALELDDSALYLCASPSLDGGSYGYTFGSGTRLTVV.

This rearrangement joins TRBV4-1 to TRBJ1-1; D perhaps matches TRBD1 (6 bases). The CDR3 covers 15 residues. Trimming took off 4 bases at V and 1 base at J, with 13 bases between the two ends. The germline V gene encodes CDR1 MGHRA and CDR2 YSYEKL. The CDR3 coding sequence is TGCGCCAGCAGCCTCCAACAGGGACCGAACACTGAAGCTTTCTTT. This codes for CASSLQQGPNTEAFF.

The rearrangement uses TRBV11-3 and TRBJ1-2, with 7 bases that match TRBD1. This CDR3 spans 18 amino acids. The V and J ends lost 0 bases and 4 bases, in that order; junction bases with no gene match: 14. CDR1 and CDR2 from the germline V gene are SGHNT and YENEEA. In nucleotides, the CDR3 is TGTGCCAGCAGCTTAGACCGGGGACAGCACCCCGTTCCCTATGGCTACACCTTC. This translates into CASSLDRGQHPVPYGYTF. The full variable domain, its missing parts supplied by reference TRBV11-3 and TRBJ1-2, is EAGVVQSPRYKIIEKKQPVAFWCNPISGHNTLYWYLQNLGQGPELLIRYENEEAVDDSQLPKDRFSAERLKGVDSTLKIQPAELGDSAVYLCASSLDRGQHPVPYGYTFGSGTRLTVV.

The V gene is TRBV14, the J gene TRBJ2-5; D not certain. The length of the CDR3 is 16 residues. V lost 0 bases, J lost 5 bases, and 16 bases lay in between. The germline gives CDR1 SGHDN, CDR2 FVKESK. CDR3 DNA sequence: TGTGCCAGCAGCCAAGATCTTGGTTTCCCCGGGGAGACCCAGTACTTC. It specifies CASSQDLGFPGETQYF.

The genes are TRBV19 and TRBJ1-2; D gene uncertain. This CDR3 region has 16 residues. Germline lookup yields CDR1 LNHDA and CDR2 SQIVND (reference sequence). V lost 4 bases and J 5 bases, leaving 20 bases between the germline ends. The CDR3 is CASSTQRQPHSYGYTF. DNA for the CDR3: TGTGCCAGTAGTACCCAGCGGCAACCTCACTCATATGGCTACACCTTC.

The chain is built from TRBV18 and TRBJ2-5; D is unclear. V shed 0 bases and J shed 0 bases, with 5 bases lying between them. Germline-derived CDR1 and CDR2 are KGHSH and LQKENI. This CDR3 contains 14 residues. The CDR3 region has the DNA TGTGCCAGCTCACCACCGTCCAACCAAGAGACCCAGTACTTC. This codes for CASSPPSNQETQYF. The full variable domain, rest sourced from reference TRBV18 and TRBJ2-5, is NAGVMQNPRHLVRRRGQEARLRCSPMKGHSHVYWYRQLPEEGLKFMVYLQKENIIDESGMPKERFSAEFPKEGPSILRIQQVVRGDSAAYFCASSPPSNQETQYFGPGTRLLVL.

The chain links TRBV24-1 to TRBJ1-5; TRBD1 aligns across 9 bases. The CDR3 runs to 16 residues. Germline CDR1 is KGHDR and CDR2 is SFDVKD. After removal of 4 bases from V and 4 bases from J, the junction contained 7 bases not matched to a gene. The CDR3 region has the DNA TGTGCCACCAGTGACCAGGGACAGGGACCTAATCAGCCCCAGCATTTT. This encodes CATSDQGQGPNQPQHF.

This clone was recorded only once. The chain links TRBV28 to TRBJ2-5, with 9 bases lining up with TRBD2. This CDR3 has 16 residues. Trimming took 2 bases from V and 2 from J; bases not matched to a gene: 6. Per germline, CDR1 MDHEN and CDR2 SYDVKM. CDR3 protein: CASSLLTSGKQETQYF. The CDR3 coding sequence is TGTGCCAGCAGTTTACTGACTAGCGGAAAACAAGAGACCCAGTACTTC.

This clone was counted a single time. The chain is built from TRBV27 and TRBJ1-5, with TRBD1 matching 9 bases. The CDR3 has 15 residues. From germline, CDR1 is MNHEY and CDR2 SMNVEV (reference sequence). Trimming cost V 2 bases and J 3 bases; bases outside gene matches: 2. CDR3 DNA: TGTGCCAGCAGTTTAGGACAGGGGAACAATCAGCCCCAGCATTTT. Translation gives CASSLGQGNNQPQHF.

This rearrangement joins TRBV9 to TRBJ2-2, with D unresolved. Germline assignment: CDR1 SGDLS and CDR2 YYNGEE. With 3 bases removed from V and 3 bases from J, the gap between germline ends came to 6 bases. The CDR3 is made up of 13 amino acids. For the CDR3, the DNA is TGTGCCAGCAGCGGCGACTACACCGGGGAGCTGTTTTTT. It translates to CASSGDYTGELFF.

J is TRBJ1-1 and V is TRBV3-1 (or the pseudogene TRBV3-2); D uncertain. The length of the CDR3 is 11 residues. Germline V CDR1 and CDR2: LGHDT, YNNKEL (reference sequence). Between the trimmed V and J ends, which lost 3 bases and 7 bases, there was a span of 6 bases. The CDR3 spells CASSHGIEAFF. The CDR3 nucleotides read TGTGCCAGCAGCCACGGCATTGAAGCTTTCTTT.

CDR3 sequence (DNA): TGTGCCAGCAGTTCAACAGGGGTCTATCCCAAAAACATTCAGTACTTC. Protein: CASSSTGVYPKNIQYF. This rearrangement joins TRBV28 to TRBJ2-4; 7 bases fit TRBD1. Germline lookup yields CDR1 MDHEN and CDR2 SYDVKM. This CDR3 is built from 16 residues. With 4 bases clipped from V and 2 bases from J, the junction kept 8 bases outside the gene matches.

The rearrangement joins TRBV29-1 to TRBJ1-2, with D uncertain. V was clipped by 1 base and J by 8 bases, with 8 bases between them. The CDR3 runs 11 residues. Germline assignment: CDR1 SQVTM and CDR2 ANQGSEA. For the CDR3, the DNA is TGCAGCGTTGAAGGACCGGAAGGCTACACCTTC. Translating it yields CSVEGPEGYTF.

J is TRBJ1-3 and V is TRBV5-1; D gene ambiguous. Trimming stripped 5 bases from V and 7 bases from J, with 10 bases between. The CDR3 runs 12 residues. The germline gives CDR1 SGHRS, CDR2 YFSETQ. The CDR3, as DNA: TGCGCCAGCAGGTCCACCGGGAACACCATATATTTT. It specifies CASRSTGNTIYF.

This chain uses TRBV2 with TRBJ1-5, with a possible D match to TRBD1 (6 bases). V was shortened by 7 bases and J by 6 bases, with 13 bases between the two germline ends. This CDR3 is 13 amino acids long. In germline, CDR1 is SNHLY, CDR2 FYNNEI. The CDR3 DNA sequence: TGTGCCAGCAACAGGGAGATGGGTCAGCCCCAGCATTTT. Translation: CASNREMGQPQHF.

The genes are TRBV5-4 and TRBJ1-2; D is possibly TRBD1 (5 bases). The CDR3 consists of 15 residues. The V end lost 1 base, the J end lost 6 bases, and 16 bases lay between the germline ends. Germline values: CDR1 SGHNT, CDR2 YYREEE (reference sequence). In nucleotides, the CDR3 is TGTGCCAGCAGCTTGAAGGTGGGGGGATCGGATGGCTACACCTTC. It is translated as CASSLKVGGSDGYTF.

The chain has TRBV7-8 and TRBJ1-5; TRBD1 might be the D (5 bases). This CDR3 is built from 14 residues. Trimming pared 1 base from V and 4 bases from J, leaving 8 bases between. CDR1 is SGHVS, CDR2 FQNEAQ, per germline. The CDR3, as DNA: TGTGCCAGCAGCTTAGAGGGGACTAATCAGCCCCAGCATTTT. Translated, it gives CASSLEGTNQPQHF.